This paragraph covers one T cell receptor beta chain sequence. Between the trimmed V and J ends, which lost 5 bases and 4 bases, there was a span of 11 bases. Germline CDR1 is LNHNV and CDR2 is YYDKDF (reference sequence). The CDR3 runs to 13 residues. The data belong to a study of T cells after yellow fever vaccination. TCRdb fed the 5' RACE reads into MiXCR, producing one record per CDR3 protein. The sample shows some 670,000 distinct CDR3 sequences, roughly 12% of them seen only once. This receptor was identified in a young man who received the YFV17D yellow fever vaccine. The V call is TRBV15, the J call TRBJ1-2; no reliable D call. Here the sequenced sample was PBMCs, taken on the day of the yellow fever booster vaccination. CDR3 sequence (DNA): TGTGCCACCAGCCTCCGCAGGCCCTATGGCTACACCTTC. Its translation is CATSLRRPYGYTF.